These 21 T cell receptor beta chains were all obtained from the same sample, sequenced in a study of glioma-infiltrating T cells after dendritic cell vaccination. Time point described: after dendritic cell vaccination, including at tumor progression/relapse. Generated by immunoSEQ multiplex PCR, the TCRdb table keeps only in-frame clones and is missing some. The sample contains 55,000 to 75,000 clones, roughly 80% of which appear only once. Here the sequenced sample was blood, taken after dendritic cell vaccination. These receptors all come from a human donor with glioblastoma.

The chain combines TRBV25-1 with TRBJ1-1, with a tentative D call TRBD1 (6 bases). Between the trimmed V and J ends, which lost 5 bases and 10 bases, there was a span of 17 bases. The germline V gene has CDR1 MGHDK and CDR2 SYGVNS. The CDR3 is 13 amino acids. This CDR3 is CASSHRAGVAAFF. Written as DNA, the CDR3 is TGTGCCAGCAGTCACCGGGCAGGGGTGGCAGCTTTCTTT. Complete variable domain (other parts from reference TRBV25-1 and TRBJ1-1): EADIYQTPRYLVIGTGKKITLECSQTMGHDKMYWYQQDPGMELHLIHYSYGVNSTEKGDLSSESTVSRIRTEHFPLTLESARPSHTSQYLCASSHRAGVAAFFGQGTRLTVV.

The chain carries TRBV5-4 and TRBJ2-1; D is unclear. CDR3 length: 14 residues. Germline assignment: CDR1 SGHNT and CDR2 YYREEE (reference sequence). Trimming removed 4 bases from V and 5 bases from J, with 13 bases in between. The CDR3 DNA sequence: TGTGCCAGCAGCCTGATGGGCTCGAACAATGAGCAGTTCTTC. Amino acid sequence: CASSLMGSNNEQFF. Together with reference TRBV5-4 and TRBJ2-1, the CDR3 gives the full variable domain: ETGVTQSPTHLIKTRGQQVTLRCSSQSGHNTVSWYQQALGQGPQFIFQYYREEENGRGNFPPRFSGLQFPNYSSELNVNALELDDSALYLCASSLMGSNNEQFFGPGTRLTVL.

The chain has TRBV10-2 and TRBJ2-6; a weak D match, TRBD2 (5 bases). Trimming took 0 bases from V and 0 from J, leaving 6 bases between them. This CDR3 is 16 amino acids long. The germline V gene has CDR1 WSHSY and CDR2 SAAADI. The CDR3 DNA is TGCGCCAGCAGTGAGTCTCGGGGCTCTGGGGCCAACGTCCTGACTTTC. Its translation is CASSESRGSGANVLTF.

This sequence joins TRBV29-1 and TRBJ1-1, with D uncertain. V dropped 6 bases and J dropped 0 bases, with 5 bases sitting between them. Per the germline V gene, CDR1 is SQVTM and CDR2 is ANQGSEA. The CDR3 is made up of 11 amino acids. The CDR3 DNA is TGCAGCGTCAGAATGAACACTGAAGCTTTCTTT. Its translation is CSVRMNTEAFF. Full variable domain (remainder filled in from reference TRBV29-1 and TRBJ1-1): SAVISQKPSRDICQRGTSLTIQCQVDSQVTMMFWYRQQPGQSLTLIATANQGSEATYESGFVIDKFPISRPNLTFSTLTVSNMSPEDSSIYLCSVRMNTEAFFGQGTRLTVV.

J is TRBJ1-2 and V is TRBV7-2; D is perhaps TRBD1 (6 bases). V lost 3 bases and J lost 6, with 17 bases in between. The CDR3 sequence is 15 residues long. Germline V gives CDR1 SGHTA, CDR2 FQGNSA. CDR3 residues: CASSFQRQGWDGYTF. The CDR3 nucleotides read TGTGCCAGCAGCTTTCAGCGTCAGGGGTGGGATGGCTACACCTTC.

In its sample, this clone was seen a few times. The rearrangement links TRBV9 to TRBJ1-3; D is ambiguous. This CDR3 is built from 13 residues. The V gene's germline CDR1 is SGDLS and CDR2 YYNGEE. Trimming shortened V by 0 bases and J by 8 bases, and 9 bases separated the two germline ends. CDR3 bases: TGTGCCAGCAGCGTAGAACCGGGGTACACCATATATTTT. Its translation is CASSVEPGYTIYF. Drawing the rest from reference TRBV9 and TRBJ1-3, the complete variable domain is DSGVTQTPKHLITATGQRVTLRCSPRSGDLSVYWYQQSLDQGLQFLIQYYNGEERAKGNILERFSAQQFPDLHSELNLSSLELGDSALYFCASSVEPGYTIYFGEGSWLTVV.

This sequence joins TRBV9 and TRBJ1-1; unclear D gene. Germline CDR1 reads SGDLS; CDR2 reads YYNGEE. V lost 1 base to trimming and J lost 6 bases, with 10 bases between them. This CDR3 is built from 13 residues. DNA for the CDR3: TGTGCCAGCAGCGTATCGGTTTACGCTGAAGCTTTCTTT. Translating gives CASSVSVYAEAFF.

CDR3: CASSLQTGPEAFF. Here the CDR3 DNA reads TGTGCCAGCAGTTTACAAACAGGGCCCGAAGCTTTCTTT. The genes are TRBV6-6 and TRBJ1-1, with D possibly TRBD1 on 6 matching bases. CDR3 length: 13 residues. The germline V gene encodes CDR1 MNHNY and CDR2 SVGAGI (reference sequence). V was shortened by 4 bases and J by 8 bases, with 14 bases between the two germline ends.

V usage is TRBV2 and J usage is TRBJ1-5; no definite D call. From germline, CDR1 is SNHLY and CDR2 FYNNEI. The CDR3 covers 14 residues. V lost 8 bases to trimming and J lost 0 bases, with 11 bases between them. The CDR3: CASEEGSSNQPQHF. CDR3 DNA: TGTGCCAGCGAAGAAGGGAGTAGCAATCAGCCCCAGCATTTT.

The chain has TRBV11-2 and TRBJ1-1; D possibly corresponds to TRBD1 (5 bases). The CDR3 has 15 amino acids. The germline CDR1 and CDR2 sequences are SGHAT and FQNNGV. The V and J ends lost 6 bases and 4 bases respectively, with 18 bases between them. CDR3 in DNA: TGTGCCAGCAGACGACCGGGACGGGGGAGCACTGAAGCTTTCTTT. This codes for CASRRPGRGSTEAFF.

The chain is built from TRBV11-3 and TRBJ2-1; 10 bases are shared with TRBD2. This CDR3 spans 15 amino acids. Trimming at V came to 6 bases and at J to 1 base, leaving 3 bases not matched to a gene. The V gene's germline CDR1 is SGHNT and CDR2 YENEEA. CDR3 in DNA: TGTGCCAGCAGTACACTAGCGGGGTCCTACAATGAGCAGTTCTTC. Translated, it gives CASSTLAGSYNEQFF.

This clone showed up just once. The chain employs TRBV11-2 and TRBJ2-1; 10 nucleotides match TRBD1. Losses at the gene ends were 6 bases for V and 12 bases for J; bases not matched to a gene: 14. CDR3 length: 15 residues. Germline V CDR1 and CDR2: SGHAT, FQNNGV. CDR3 residues: CASSPTGGRPWRQFF. The CDR3 DNA sequence: TGTGCCAGCAGTCCGACAGGGGGCCGGCCTTGGAGGCAGTTCTTC.

The chain employs TRBV5-1 and TRBJ2-7; weak D call: TRBD1 (6 bases). Deletions cut 2 bases from V and 4 bases from J, with 13 bases between. The germline V gene has CDR1 SGHRS and CDR2 YFSETQ. This CDR3 comprises 14 residues. The CDR3 loop is CASSFKDRPYEQYF. DNA for the CDR3: TGCGCCAGCAGCTTCAAGGACAGACCTTACGAGCAGTACTTC. The full variable domain, rest sourced from reference TRBV5-1 and TRBJ2-7, is KAGVTQTPRYLIKTRGQQVTLSCSPISGHRSVSWYQQTPGQGLQFLFEYFSETQRNKGNFPGRFSGRQFSNSRSEMNVSTLELGDSALYLCASSFKDRPYEQYFGPGTRLTVT.

This sequence joins TRBV5-1 and TRBJ2-3; D might be TRBD2 (5 bases). Germline V gene lookup returns CDR1 SGHRS and CDR2 YFSETQ. Between the trimmed V and J ends, which lost 5 bases and 0 bases, there was a span of 16 bases. The CDR3 is made up of 16 amino acids. Written as DNA, the CDR3 is TGCGCCAGCAGGGCGGGTGGAGCCTTTAGCACAGATACGCAGTATTTT. This codes for CASRAGGAFSTDTQYF.

This sequence joins TRBV29-1 and TRBJ2-7; D might be TRBD1 (6 bases). The CDR3 spans 12 residues. V lost 0 bases, J lost 3 bases, and 6 bases lay in between. Germline V gives CDR1 SQVTM, CDR2 ANQGSEA. The CDR3 DNA is TGCAGCGTTGAAGAAGGGGGCTACGAGCAGTACTTC. Amino acids: CSVEEGGYEQYF.

The chain employs TRBV11-3 and TRBJ1-2; tentative D call: TRBD1 (6 bases). This CDR3 region has 17 residues. CDR1 and CDR2 (germline): SGHNT, YENEEA. Between the trimmed V and J ends, which lost 1 base and 5 bases, there was a span of 20 bases. The CDR3 here is CASSLGDLGQGAYGYTF. CDR3 nucleotides: TGTGCCAGCAGCTTAGGGGATTTGGGACAAGGGGCTTATGGCTACACCTTC.

This clone was seen ten or more times. The V gene is TRBV7-2, the J gene TRBJ1-3; D unresolved. Germline-derived CDR1 and CDR2 are SGHTA and FQGNSA. This CDR3 has 14 residues. V lost 4 bases and J lost 0, with 7 bases in between. The CDR3 spells CASSSQSSGNTIYF. Here the CDR3 DNA reads TGTGCCAGCAGCTCACAGAGCTCTGGAAACACCATATATTTT. Together with reference TRBV7-2 and TRBJ1-3, the CDR3 gives the full variable domain: GAGVSQSPSNKVTEKGKDVELRCDPISGHTALYWYRQSLGQGLEFLIYFQGNSAPDKSGLPSDRFSAERTGGSVSTLTIQRTQQEDSAVYLCASSSQSSGNTIYFGEGSWLTVV.

This clone was found once. The chain has TRBV7-3 and TRBJ1-1; D perhaps matches TRBD1 (6 bases). The germline V gene has CDR1 SGHTA and CDR2 FQGTGA. The ends were cut back, 2 bases at V and 0 bases at J, with 7 bases in the middle. The CDR3 is 14 residues long. The CDR3 bases are TGTGCCAGCAGCTTATGGGGGCTGAACACTGAAGCTTTCTTT. It codes for CASSLWGLNTEAFF.

This chain links TRBV9 with TRBJ1-2; tentative D call: TRBD1 (6 bases). The CDR3 consists of 14 residues. Germline CDR1 reads SGDLS; CDR2 reads YYNGEE. V lost 4 bases and J lost 3, with 13 bases in between. The CDR3 DNA reads as TGTGCCAGCAGCAGATTACAGGGTCACTATGGCTACACCTTC. It encodes CASSRLQGHYGYTF.

V is TRBV5-1 and J is TRBJ2-5; D might be TRBD1 (6 bases). This CDR3 contains 15 residues. Trimming shortened V by 0 bases and J by 1 base, and 10 bases separated the two germline ends. CDR1 is SGHRS and CDR2 is YFSETQ in the germline V gene. The DNA for the CDR3 is TGCGCCAGCAGCTTGGGGGGGCAGATCCAAGAGACCCAGTACTTC. Amino acids: CASSLGGQIQETQYF.

The rearrangement uses TRBV30 and TRBJ1-1, with D perhaps TRBD1 (6 bases). Per the germline V gene, CDR1 is GTSNPN and CDR2 is SVGIG (reference sequence). The germline V and J ends were trimmed by 3 bases and 6 bases, with 20 bases remaining between them. CDR3 length: 15 residues. CDR3 in amino acids: CAWRPPTGRAPEAFF. CDR3 sequence (DNA): TGTGCCTGGAGGCCACCTACAGGGCGCGCACCTGAAGCTTTCTTT.